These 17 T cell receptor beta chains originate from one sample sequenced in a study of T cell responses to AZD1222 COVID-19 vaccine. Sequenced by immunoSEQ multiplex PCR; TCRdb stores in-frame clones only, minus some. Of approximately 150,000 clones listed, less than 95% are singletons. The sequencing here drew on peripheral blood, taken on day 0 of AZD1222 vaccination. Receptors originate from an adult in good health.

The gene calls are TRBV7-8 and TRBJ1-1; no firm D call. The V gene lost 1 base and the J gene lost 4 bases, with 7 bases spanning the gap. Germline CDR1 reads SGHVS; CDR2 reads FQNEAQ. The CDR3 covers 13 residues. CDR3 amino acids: CASSLVRTTEAFF. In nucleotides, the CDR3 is TGTGCCAGCAGCTTAGTCCGAACCACTGAAGCTTTCTTT. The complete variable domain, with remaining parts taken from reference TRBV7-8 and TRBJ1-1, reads GAGVSQSPRYKVAKRGQDVALRCDPISGHVSLFWYQQALGQGPEFLTYFQNEAQLDKSGLPSDRFFAERPEGSVSTLKIQRTQQEDSAVYLCASSLVRTTEAFFGQGTRLTVV.

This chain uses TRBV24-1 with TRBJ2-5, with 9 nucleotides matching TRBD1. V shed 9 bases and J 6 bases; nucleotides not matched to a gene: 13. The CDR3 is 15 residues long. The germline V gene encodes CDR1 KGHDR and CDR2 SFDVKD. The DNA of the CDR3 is TGTGCCACCGGGAGAGGGGGACAGGGCGAACAGACCCAGTACTTC. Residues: CATGRGGQGEQTQYF.

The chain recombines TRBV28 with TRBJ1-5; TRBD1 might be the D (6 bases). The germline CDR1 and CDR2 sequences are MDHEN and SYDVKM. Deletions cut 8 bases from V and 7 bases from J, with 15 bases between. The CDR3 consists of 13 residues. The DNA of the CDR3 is TGTGCCAGCCTGGGGGAGGGGGGACAGCCCCAGCATTTT. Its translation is CASLGEGGQPQHF.

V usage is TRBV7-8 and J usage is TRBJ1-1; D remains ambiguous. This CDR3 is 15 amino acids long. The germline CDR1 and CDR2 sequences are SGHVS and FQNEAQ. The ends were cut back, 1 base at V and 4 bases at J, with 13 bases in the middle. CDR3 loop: CASSLGGALITEAFF. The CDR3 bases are TGTGCCAGCAGCTTAGGAGGAGCTTTGATCACTGAAGCTTTCTTT.

The DNA for the CDR3 is TGTGCCAGCAGCCAAACTAGCGGGGGGGCGAATGAGCAGTTCTTC. It specifies CASSQTSGGANEQFF. The rearrangement links TRBV5-4 to TRBJ2-1, with TRBD2 identical over 13 bases. The V gene's germline CDR1 is SGHNT and CDR2 YYREEE (reference sequence). There are 15 residues in the CDR3. J was trimmed by 7 bases and V by 4 bases; bases with no gene match: 5.

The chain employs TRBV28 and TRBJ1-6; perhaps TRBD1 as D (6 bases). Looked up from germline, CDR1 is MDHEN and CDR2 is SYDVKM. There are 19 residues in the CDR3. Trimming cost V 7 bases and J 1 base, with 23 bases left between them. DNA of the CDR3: TGTGCCAGCACCGTGGGGGGCCTCAAAAGAGGGTCCTATAATTCACCCCTCCACTTT. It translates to CASTVGGLKRGSYNSPLHF.

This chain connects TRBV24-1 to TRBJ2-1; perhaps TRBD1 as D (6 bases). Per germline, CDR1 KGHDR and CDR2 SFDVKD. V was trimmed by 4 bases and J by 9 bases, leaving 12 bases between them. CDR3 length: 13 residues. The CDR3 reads CATSDPGTIEQFF. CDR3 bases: TGTGCCACCAGTGACCCTGGGACAATTGAGCAGTTCTTC.

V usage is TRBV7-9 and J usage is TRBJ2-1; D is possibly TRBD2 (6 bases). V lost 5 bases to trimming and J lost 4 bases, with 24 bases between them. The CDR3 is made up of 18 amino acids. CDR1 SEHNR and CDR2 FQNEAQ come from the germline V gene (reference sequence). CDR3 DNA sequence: TGTGCCAGCAGCGGCGGCGAGGGGTTGACTAGGAAGTACAATGAGCAGTTCTTC. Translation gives CASSGGEGLTRKYNEQFF.

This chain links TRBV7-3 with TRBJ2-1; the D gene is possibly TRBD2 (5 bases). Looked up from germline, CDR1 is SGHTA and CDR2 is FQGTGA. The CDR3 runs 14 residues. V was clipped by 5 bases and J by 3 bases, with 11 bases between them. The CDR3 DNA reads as TGTGCCAGCAGCAATACCGGACTCTACAATGAGCAGTTCTTC. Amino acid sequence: CASSNTGLYNEQFF.

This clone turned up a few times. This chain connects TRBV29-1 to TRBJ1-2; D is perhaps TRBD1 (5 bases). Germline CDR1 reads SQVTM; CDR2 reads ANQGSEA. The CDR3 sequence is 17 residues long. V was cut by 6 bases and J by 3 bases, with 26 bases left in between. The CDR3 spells CSVRGSWSGIEDYGYTF. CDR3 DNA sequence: TGCAGCGTCCGAGGCAGCTGGTCAGGGATTGAGGACTATGGCTACACCTTC.

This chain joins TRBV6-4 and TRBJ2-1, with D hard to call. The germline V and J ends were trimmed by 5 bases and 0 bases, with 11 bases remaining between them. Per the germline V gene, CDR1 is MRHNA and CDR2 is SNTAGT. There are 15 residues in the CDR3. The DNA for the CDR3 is TGTGCCAGCAGTCCTGAGGCTAGCTCCTACAATGAGCAGTTCTTC. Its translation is CASSPEASSYNEQFF.

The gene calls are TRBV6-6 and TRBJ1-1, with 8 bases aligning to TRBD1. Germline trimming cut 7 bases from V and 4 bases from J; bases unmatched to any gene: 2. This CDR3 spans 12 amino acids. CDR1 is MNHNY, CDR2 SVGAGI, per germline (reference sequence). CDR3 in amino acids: CASIQGGTEAFF. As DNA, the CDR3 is TGTGCCAGCATACAGGGGGGCACTGAAGCTTTCTTT.

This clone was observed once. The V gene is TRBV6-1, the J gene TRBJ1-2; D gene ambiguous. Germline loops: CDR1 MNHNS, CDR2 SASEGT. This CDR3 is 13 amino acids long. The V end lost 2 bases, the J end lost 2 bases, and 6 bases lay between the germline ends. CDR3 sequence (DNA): TGTGCCAGCAGTGAACCAGAGAACTATGGCTACACCTTC. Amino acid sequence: CASSEPENYGYTF.

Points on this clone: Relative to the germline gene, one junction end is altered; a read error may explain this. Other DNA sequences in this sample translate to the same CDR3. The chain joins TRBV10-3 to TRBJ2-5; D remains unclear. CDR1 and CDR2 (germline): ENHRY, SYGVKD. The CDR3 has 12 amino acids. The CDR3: CAISESEETQYF. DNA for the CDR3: TGTGCCATCAGCGAGTCGGAGGAGACCCAGTACTTC.

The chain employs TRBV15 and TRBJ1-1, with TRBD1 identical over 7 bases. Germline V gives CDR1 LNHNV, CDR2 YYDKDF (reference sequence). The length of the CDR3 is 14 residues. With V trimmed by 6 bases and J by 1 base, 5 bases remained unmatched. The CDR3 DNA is TGTGCCACCAGTAGGACAGGCCAGAACACTGAAGCTTTCTTT. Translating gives CATSRTGQNTEAFF.

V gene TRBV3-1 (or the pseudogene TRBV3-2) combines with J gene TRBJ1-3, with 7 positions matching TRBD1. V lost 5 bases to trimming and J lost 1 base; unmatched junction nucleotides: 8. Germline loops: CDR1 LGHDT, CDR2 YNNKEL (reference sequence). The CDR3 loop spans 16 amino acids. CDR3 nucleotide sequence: TGTGCCAGCAGCTTGACAGGGACGGGTTCTGGAAACACCATATATTTT. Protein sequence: CASSLTGTGSGNTIYF.

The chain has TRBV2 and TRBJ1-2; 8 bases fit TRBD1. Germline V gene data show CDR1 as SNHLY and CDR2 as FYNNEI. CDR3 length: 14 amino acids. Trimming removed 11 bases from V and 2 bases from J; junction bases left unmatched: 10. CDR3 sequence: CALESQGANYGYTF. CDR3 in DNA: TGTGCCCTGGAGAGCCAGGGGGCGAACTATGGCTACACCTTC.